This T cell receptor beta chain came from a study of blood T cell repertoires in COVID-19. About the research overall: Nucleic acid was either cDNA or gDNA, and it came from T cells, B-cell-depleted T cells, or PBMCs.

Study processing details: Reference gene primers were amplified, and this amplification served to estimate nucleated cell counts. Assay used: immunoSEQ multiplex PCR; TCRdb lists only in-frame clones, some missing. V and J calls and clone size follow that table, whereas D and trimming were derived from the DNA. The repertoire holds 250,000 to 350,000 clones, with 85% as singletons. Allocation to cohorts depended on clinical history reported by the participants. Two consecutive negative NP/OP PCR tests, clearance, or resolved symptoms defined Cohort 3 recovery. This CDR3 has 15 amino acids. The germline gives CDR1 SGHRS, CDR2 YFSETQ. Trimming shortened V by 4 bases and J by 4 bases, and 17 bases separated the two germline ends.

The rearrangement links TRBV5-1 to TRBJ1-1; TRBD1 is a possible D gene (6 bases). This TCR came from a woman between 50 and 59 years old who had recovered from COVID-19. The sample comprised PBMCs or T cells enriched from blood (not recorded which). For the CDR3, the DNA is TGCGCCAGCAGCGCTATAACAGGGCAAGTCACTGAAGCTTTCTTT. Protein product: CASSAITGQVTEAFF.